The 19 T cell receptor beta chains below all came from one sample that was sequenced in a study of blood T cell repertoires in COVID-19. The assay was immunoSEQ multiplex PCR, and TCRdb's table has in-frame clones only and misses some. The sample lists about 190,000 clones; approximately 79% were seen once. The material sequenced was peripheral blood. These receptors originate from a woman in her 70s with acute or convalescent COVID-19.

This chain joins TRBV5-1 and TRBJ1-4; D might be TRBD1 (6 bases). Germline lookup yields CDR1 SGHRS and CDR2 YFSETQ. The CDR3 is made up of 16 amino acids. With 0 bases removed from V and 1 base from J, the gap between germline ends came to 10 bases. CDR3 bases: TGCGCCAGCAGCTTGGGAGGGGGAAGAACTAATGAAAAACTGTTTTTT. It translates to CASSLGGGRTNEKLFF.

This clone has a handful of counts. The chain joins TRBV7-2 to TRBJ1-4, with D hard to call. Per the germline V gene, CDR1 is SGHTA and CDR2 is FQGNSA. The CDR3 has 14 residues. V was pared by 0 bases and J by 8 bases, with 10 bases between. DNA of the CDR3: TGTGCCAGCAGCTTAGCCTCGGGATACGAAAAACTGTTTTTT. It yields the protein CASSLASGYEKLFF.

The chain joins TRBV18 to TRBJ2-7, with 7 bases lining up with TRBD1. Germline V lookup: CDR1 KGHSH, CDR2 LQKENI. The CDR3 loop spans 14 amino acids. Trimming took 5 bases from V and 5 from J; bases not matched to a gene: 9. The CDR3 bases are TGTGCCAGCTCAGGGCCGGGACAGATTAACGAGCAGTACTTC. Translation gives CASSGPGQINEQYF.

This clone was seen only a few times. This sequence joins TRBV19 and TRBJ2-1; 7 bases agree with TRBD1. V was pared by 5 bases and J by 4 bases, with 8 bases of the junction left unmatched. The germline gives CDR1 LNHDA, CDR2 SQIVND (reference sequence). This CDR3 is built from 15 residues. The CDR3 is CASSADRESYNEQFF. CDR3 in DNA: TGTGCCAGTAGTGCAGACAGGGAAAGTTACAATGAGCAGTTCTTC.

V gene TRBV7-9 combines with J gene TRBJ1-1; TRBD1 matches at 7 bases. This CDR3 has 13 amino acids. J was trimmed by 8 bases and V by 1 base; bases with no gene match: 4. Germline lookup yields CDR1 SEHNR and CDR2 FQNEAQ (reference sequence). The CDR3 DNA sequence: TGTGCCAGCAGCTTAGAGGGGGCGGGAGAAGCTTTCTTT. This translates into CASSLEGAGEAFF. Full variable domain (outside the CDR3, taken from reference TRBV7-9 and TRBJ1-1): DTGVSQNPRHKITKRGQNVTFRCDPISEHNRLYWYRQTLGQGPEFLTYFQNEAQLEKSRLLSDRFSAERPKGSFSTLEIQRTEQGDSAMYLCASSLEGAGEAFFGQGTRLTVV.

The chain carries TRBV28 and TRBJ1-2; D remains ambiguous. V was trimmed by 3 bases and J by 5 bases, leaving 10 bases between them. The CDR3 totals 13 residues. Germline V gives CDR1 MDHEN, CDR2 SYDVKM. The CDR3 loop is CASSLKLPYGYTF. In nucleotides, the CDR3 is TGTGCCAGCAGTTTGAAGCTCCCTTATGGCTACACCTTC.

The chain is built from TRBV19 and TRBJ2-7; D unresolved. The germline CDR1 and CDR2 sequences are LNHDA and SQIVND (reference sequence). This CDR3 is built from 13 residues. The V end was cut by 4 bases, the J end by 0 bases, with 7 bases between. CDR3 DNA sequence: TGTGCCAGTAGTAACTCATACTCCTACGAGCAGTACTTC. Its translation: CASSNSYSYEQYF.

The J gene is TRBJ2-7, the V gene TRBV7-9, with 9 bases identical to TRBD1. V dropped 3 bases and J dropped 0; count of bases not matched to a gene: 6. CDR3 length equals 16 residues. Germline V gene lookup returns CDR1 SEHNR and CDR2 FQNEAQ (reference sequence). In DNA form, the CDR3 reads TGTGCCAGCAGCTTTACACAGGGGGCCGTCTCCTACGAGCAGTACTTC. Translated: CASSFTQGAVSYEQYF.

This sequence joins TRBV3-1 (or the pseudogene TRBV3-2) and TRBJ2-4; 7 bases line up with TRBD2. V dropped 5 bases and J dropped 7; count of bases not matched to a gene: 5. Germline CDR1 and CDR2: LGHDT and YNNKEL (reference sequence). The CDR3 length is 13 residues. The chain's CDR3 is CASSFGLDNIQYF. CDR3 in DNA: TGTGCCAGCAGCTTCGGACTAGATAACATTCAGTACTTC.

The V call is TRBV3-1 (or the pseudogene TRBV3-2), the J call TRBJ2-1, with 8 bases lining up with TRBD1. Germline CDR1 and CDR2: LGHDT and YNNKEL (reference sequence). V dropped 2 bases and J dropped 0; count of bases not matched to a gene: 6. The CDR3 length is 17 residues. In DNA form, the CDR3 reads TGTGCCAGCAGCCAAAGGTCAGGGGGCGCCTCCTACAATGAGCAGTTCTTC. This encodes CASSQRSGGASYNEQFF.

This chain links TRBV4-1 with TRBJ1-1; 7 bases map to TRBD1. This CDR3 spans 18 amino acids. CDR1 is MGHRA, CDR2 YSYEKL, per germline. The ends lost 3 bases at V and 1 base at J; junction bases unmatched: 14. The CDR3 sequence: CASSHAGTALRRNTEAFF. CDR3 nucleotides: TGCGCCAGCAGCCATGCTGGGACAGCCCTTAGGCGGAACACTGAAGCTTTCTTT.

The V and J genes are TRBV6-6 and TRBJ1-4; D gene uncertain. V gave up 7 bases and J gave up 11 bases, with 20 bases separating them. Germline loops: CDR1 MNHNY, CDR2 SVGAGI (reference sequence). This CDR3 spans 14 amino acids. The CDR3: CASNLRDELGKLFF. The CDR3 nucleotides are TGTGCCAGCAACTTACGAGACGAATTGGGCAAACTGTTTTTT.

The CDR3, as DNA: TGTGCCAGCAGCCGGGGGACCGGGACCGGGGAGCTGTTTTTT. This gives the protein CASSRGTGTGELFF. The rearrangement uses TRBV7-3 and TRBJ2-2; D is perhaps TRBD2 (6 bases). Germline CDR1 reads SGHTA; CDR2 reads FQGTGA. The V end lost 5 bases, the J end lost 5 bases, and 12 bases lay between the germline ends. This CDR3 is built from 14 residues.

The rearrangement links TRBV25-1 to TRBJ2-7; the match to TRBD1 covers 8 bases. The V segment lost 3 bases and the J segment 3 bases; nucleotides outside the gene matches: 7. CDR3 length: 15 amino acids. Germline V gene lookup returns CDR1 MGHDK and CDR2 SYGVNS. Here the CDR3 reads CASSDSGTGDYEQYF. CDR3 DNA sequence: TGTGCCAGCAGTGATTCAGGGACAGGCGACTACGAGCAGTACTTC.

This rearrangement joins TRBV19 to TRBJ1-5, with 8 nucleotides matching TRBD1. CDR1 and CDR2 from the germline V gene are LNHDA and SQIVND (reference sequence). The V gene end was trimmed by 3 bases and the J gene end by 6 bases; junction bases not matched to a gene: 4. The CDR3 extends over 14 amino acids. CDR3 in amino acids: CASSMDREGQPQHF. CDR3 nucleotides: TGTGCCAGTAGTATGGACAGGGAGGGTCAGCCCCAGCATTTT.

This chain connects TRBV12-3 or TRBV12-4 to TRBJ2-3; D remains ambiguous. The CDR3 is 11 residues long. V lost 2 bases and J lost 8, with 5 bases in between. The CDR3 region has the DNA TGTGCCAGCAGTTTAACTGCTACGCAGTATTTT. It encodes CASSLTATQYF.

V is TRBV19 and J is TRBJ1-5, with a possible D match to TRBD1 (5 bases). The V and J ends lost 5 bases and 2 bases respectively, with 10 bases between them. Germline lookup yields CDR1 LNHDA and CDR2 SQIVND (reference sequence). The CDR3 length is 14 residues. The CDR3 protein is CASSQGMGNQPQHF. CDR3 bases: TGTGCCAGTAGTCAGGGAATGGGCAATCAGCCCCAGCATTTT.

CDR3 region: CASSVNRNTEAFF. CDR3 nucleotides: TGTGCCAGCAGCGTAAACAGGAACACTGAAGCTTTCTTT. The chain links TRBV7-2 to TRBJ1-1; no firm D call. The CDR3 covers 13 residues. Trimming left V 5 bases short and J 1 base short, with 8 bases between. Per the germline V gene, CDR1 is SGHTA and CDR2 is FQGNSA.

Only one count was recorded for this clone. The genes are TRBV12-1 and TRBJ1-5; TRBD1 reflects the table's D call only, with no check against the DNA. TRBV12-1 is marked as a pseudogene. The CDR3 consists of 14 residues. This CDR3 is CASSPDRENQPQHF. The CDR3 bases are TGTGCCAGCAGCCCGGACAGGGAAAATCAGCCCCAGCATTTT.